The TCR beta chain under discussion was sequenced for a study of patients and donors after allogeneic stem cell transplantation. V gave up 8 bases and J gave up 4 bases, with 14 bases separating them. Germline V gene data show CDR1 as MNHEY and CDR2 as SVGEGT. The CDR3 extends over 13 amino acids. TCRdb re-derived calls from the RT-PCR reads in MiXCR, one entry per CDR3 protein. The table shows some 30,000 distinct CDR3 sequences, with roughly a third occurring only once. The chain has TRBV6-2 or TRBV6-3 and TRBJ1-1, with D possibly TRBD1 on 6 matching bases. The source of this sequence is a human donor who was either an allogeneic HSCT recipient or a stem cell or donor lymphocyte infusion donor (not recorded which). It is not recorded whose cells these are; they may come from a transplant donor. The sample comprised blood, either unsorted or a sorted T cell fraction (not recorded which). The CDR3 region has the DNA TGTGCCAGCCGGCTACAGGGAGGCACTGAAGCTTTCTTT. It yields the protein CASRLQGGTEAFF.